This TCR beta chain was sequenced for a study of identical twins. A single record per CDR3 protein comes from TCRdb applying MiXCR to the 5' RACE reads. The sample yields some 210,000 distinct CDR3 sequences, less than 20% seen once. CDR3 length equals 14 residues. The germline CDR1 and CDR2 sequences are LGHNA and YSLEER. V gave up 4 bases and J gave up 0 bases, with 10 bases separating them. These sequences were also reported in another study, on T cells expressing NK-cell markers. This second study notes: Cells sorted as CD3+CD56+NKG2C+, CD3+CD56+NKG2C- and CD3+CD56-NKG2C+ T cells supplied the TCR beta repertoires. More than 5 donors carried dominant NKG2C+ clonotypes that made up about 1.0-7.0% of their CD8+ T cells.

The rearrangement joins TRBV4-3 to TRBJ2-7, with a tentative D call TRBD1 (5 bases). Sequencing was done on a sample of CD8+ T cells sorted from blood. The source is a woman in her late teens or twenties in good health. CDR3 sequence reads: CASSPAQGSYEQYF. The CDR3 coding sequence is TGCGCCAGCAGCCCCGCCCAGGGCTCCTACGAGCAGTACTTC.